A selection of T cell receptor beta chains follows, all from one sample in a study of T cell changes during pregnancy in multiple sclerosis. Data came from immunoSEQ multiplex PCR; TCRdb stores just in-frame clones and leaves some out. In the table there are some 60,000 clones, roughly 90% of which are singletons. The sample consisted of peripheral blood, taken before pregnancy. These receptors all stem from a female donor with multiple sclerosis, enrolled in a pregnancy study. Both conserved end residues are part of each CDR3. D genes are given only for firm matches. The size entry is marked missing in some rows and otherwise reads once, few, many or a size class.

cdr3_aa cdr3_nt v_call clone_size j_call d_call
CASSGLQGSYEQYF TGTGCCAGCAGCGGACTACAGGGATCCTACGAGCAGTACTTC TRBV9 NA TRBJ2-7 NA
CASSSSGGDQETQYF TGTGCCAGCAGTTCTAGCGGGGGGGACCAAGAGACCCAGTACTTC TRBV7-9 NA TRBJ2-5 TRBD2
CAWSAGEAFF TGTGCCTGGAGTGCCGGGGAAGCTTTCTTT TRBV30 few TRBJ1-1 NA
CASSQDVRGSQPQHF TGCGCCAGCAGCCAAGACGTTAGGGGCAGTCAGCCCCAGCATTTT TRBV4-3 NA TRBJ1-5 NA
CASTGANVLTF TGTGCCAGCACTGGGGCTAACGTCCTGACTTTC TRBV7-9 NA TRBJ2-6 NA
CATEDRVRMNTEAFF TGTGCCACCGAAGACAGGGTTCGGATGAACACTGAAGCTTTCTTT TRBV7-8 NA TRBJ1-1 TRBD1
CASKTQGALNTEAFF TGCGCCAGCAAAACACAGGGGGCGCTGAACACTGAAGCTTTCTTT TRBV10-2 NA TRBJ1-1 TRBD1
CASSVEAGGVDTQYF TGTGCCAGCAGCGTAGAAGCGGGGGGGGTGGATACGCAGTATTTT TRBV9 NA TRBJ2-3 TRBD2
CASSPLDRDGSPLHF TGTGCCAGCAGTCCATTGGACAGGGATGGTTCACCCCTCCACTTT TRBV27 NA TRBJ1-6 TRBD1
CASSQDLAGGPRNEQYF TGCGCCAGCAGCCAAGATTTGGCGGGGGGGCCGAGGAACGAGCAGTACTTC TRBV4-3 NA TRBJ2-7 TRBD2
CASSPWGEWGNTIYF TGTGCCAGCAGCCCCTGGGGGGAATGGGGAAACACCATATATTTT TRBV9 NA TRBJ1-3 NA
CASDKTVVGNQPQHF TGTGCCAGCGATAAAACGGTGGTTGGCAATCAGCCCCAGCATTTT TRBV2 NA TRBJ1-5 NA
CASSLDGVESREQFF TGTGCCAGCAGCTTAGACGGGGTGGAATCGCGGGAGCAGTTCTTC TRBV7-2 NA TRBJ2-1 NA
CASSPSPNTEAFF TGTGCCAGCTCACCGTCTCCGAACACTGAAGCTTTCTTT TRBV18 once TRBJ1-1 NA
CASSPGQTYGYTF TGTGCCAGCAGCCCCGGACAGACCTATGGCTACACCTTC TRBV6-5 NA TRBJ1-2 NA
CASRPGGLNEQFF TGTGCCAGTAGGCCGGGGGGCTTAAATGAGCAGTTCTTC TRBV19 NA TRBJ2-1 NA
CASSFYFEPPYNEQFF TGTGCCAGCAGCTTCTATTTCGAGCCCCCCTACAATGAGCAGTTCTTC TRBV7-3 NA TRBJ2-1 NA
CASREGQGIETQYF TGTGCCAGCAGGGAGGGACAGGGGATAGAGACCCAGTACTTC TRBV2 NA TRBJ2-5 TRBD1
CASSLLEPVEYLGYTIYF TGTGCCAGCAGCTTGTTGGAGCCCGTGGAGTATCTCGGTTACACCATATATTTT TRBV5-5 NA TRBJ1-3 NA
CASSPTLAGTTDTQYF TGTGCCAGCAGCCCTACGCTAGCGGGGACGACAGATACGCAGTATTTT TRBV7-9 NA TRBJ2-3 TRBD2
CASSLDHRERTGNYEQYF TGTGCCAGCAGCTTGGACCACAGAGAGAGGACAGGGAACTACGAGCAGTACTTC TRBV5-8 NA TRBJ2-7 TRBD1
CASSVDPLEGVIAKNIQYF TGTGCCAGCAGCGTAGATCCCCTCGAGGGTGTAATAGCCAAAAACATTCAGTACTTC TRBV9 NA TRBJ2-4 NA
CASSEETSGGANAGELFF TGTGCCAGCAGCGAAGAAACTAGCGGGGGGGCAAATGCCGGGGAGCTGTTTTTT TRBV7-3 NA TRBJ2-2 TRBD2
CASSLGEGAVSSYNEQFF TGCGCCAGCAGCTTGGGTGAGGGGGCGGTAAGCTCCTACAATGAGCAGTTCTTC TRBV5-1 NA TRBJ2-1 TRBD1
CANLGHLNTEAFF TGCGCCAACCTGGGACATTTGAACACTGAAGCTTTCTTT TRBV5-1 NA TRBJ1-1 NA
CASSLVAGEADTQYF TGTGCCAGCAGCTTAGTTGCGGGGGAGGCAGATACGCAGTATTTT TRBV7-2 NA TRBJ2-3 TRBD2
CASSEFQGTGYGYTF TGTGCCAGCAGTGAATTTCAGGGGACAGGGTATGGCTACACCTTC TRBV2 NA TRBJ1-2 TRBD1
CASSIEAAGGRNEQFF TGTGCCAGTAGTATTGAGGCAGCGGGGGGGCGGAATGAGCAGTTCTTC TRBV19 NA TRBJ2-1 TRBD2
CASSLILAAKETQYF TGTGCCAGCAGCTTAATCCTAGCGGCCAAAGAGACCCAGTACTTC TRBV7-2 once TRBJ2-5 TRBD2
CASRTRAGTNYGYTF TGTGCCAGCAGGACCCGCGCAGGAACTAACTATGGCTACACCTTC TRBV6-6 NA TRBJ1-2 NA
CASSPWDTKHYEQYF TGTGCCAGCAGCCCCTGGGACACTAAACACTACGAGCAGTACTTC TRBV7-9 NA TRBJ2-7 NA
CAWSMAGNTEAFF TGTGCCTGGAGTATGGCGGGGAACACTGAAGCTTTCTTT TRBV30 NA TRBJ1-1 NA
CASSQAVIPNYGYTF TGTGCCAGCAGCCAGGCTGTCATTCCTAACTATGGCTACACCTTC TRBV4-2 NA TRBJ1-2 NA
CASSPRQSSSTDTQYF TGTGCCAGCTCACCGAGACAGAGCTCTAGCACAGATACGCAGTATTTT TRBV18 once TRBJ2-3 NA
CASSSQRGTGEQYF TGTGCCAGCAGCTCCCAGCGGGGGACGGGCGAGCAGTACTTC TRBV7-8 few TRBJ2-7 TRBD2
CASNPYRDRGTNEQYF TGTGCCAGCAACCCCTACCGGGACAGGGGGACCAACGAGCAGTACTTC TRBV5-4 NA TRBJ2-7 TRBD1
CASSLIGQGGDSPLHF TGCGCCAGCAGCTTGATAGGGCAGGGCGGGGATTCACCCCTCCACTTT TRBV5-1 NA TRBJ1-6 NA
CASSPRTQTDTQYF TGTGCCAGCAGCCCCCGGACTCAGACAGATACGCAGTATTTT TRBV7-9 NA TRBJ2-3 NA
CASSQSGASNQPQHF TGTGCCAGCAGCCAATCCGGTGCTAGCAATCAGCCCCAGCATTTT TRBV5-4 NA TRBJ1-5 NA
CAISEAEGTQYF TGTGCCATCAGTGAAGCGGAAGGGACGCAGTATTTT TRBV10-3 NA TRBJ2-3 NA
CASSDGEENTGELFF TGTGCCAGCAGTGACGGAGAGGAGAACACCGGGGAGCTGTTTTTT TRBV6-4 many TRBJ2-2 NA
CASSDRGGNARAFF TGTGCCAGCAGCGACCGTGGAGGGAACGCAAGGGCTTTCTTT TRBV9 NA TRBJ1-1 NA
CAIRAGVPGNTIYF TGTGCCATCAGAGCAGGGGTTCCTGGAAACACCATATATTTT TRBV10-3 NA TRBJ1-3 NA
CASSSSPQGRLGYEQYF TGTGCCAGCAGCTCCTCCCCACAGGGTCGGTTAGGCTACGAGCAGTACTTC TRBV7-2 NA TRBJ2-7 NA
CASSLGQNTEAFF TGTGCCAGCAGCTTAGGACAGAACACTGAAGCTTTCTTT TRBV11-1 NA TRBJ1-1 NA
CASSQDGVGEFRGYTF TGTGCCAGCAGCCAAGATGGGGTCGGGGAATTCCGGGGCTACACCTTC TRBV4-2 NA TRBJ1-2 NA
CATSRETGTLSTDTQYF TGTGCCACCAGCAGAGAGACAGGGACCCTTAGCACAGATACGCAGTATTTT TRBV15 NA TRBJ2-3 TRBD1
CASSGGGATQYF TGTGCCAGCAGCGGGGGCGGAGCTACGCAGTATTTT TRBV7-2 NA TRBJ2-3 NA
CASREKQGSGTDTQYF TGTGCCAGCAGGGAGAAACAGGGGTCGGGCACAGATACGCAGTATTTT TRBV7-9 once TRBJ2-3 TRBD1
CASSLAEGMNTEAFF TGCGCCAGCAGCTTGGCGGAGGGGATGAACACTGAAGCTTTCTTT TRBV5-1 few TRBJ1-1 NA
CASSLGSGYKSTDTQYF TGTGCCAGCAGCTTGGGGAGCGGATATAAATCCACAGATACGCAGTATTTT TRBV5-4 NA TRBJ2-3 NA
CASSLGASGATDTQYF TGTGCCAGCAGCTTAGGGGCTAGCGGGGCTACAGATACGCAGTATTTT TRBV7-6 NA TRBJ2-3 TRBD2
CASSIRLAGGQDTQYF TGTGCCAGCAGCATCCGACTAGCGGGGGGGCAAGATACGCAGTATTTT TRBV9 NA TRBJ2-3 TRBD2